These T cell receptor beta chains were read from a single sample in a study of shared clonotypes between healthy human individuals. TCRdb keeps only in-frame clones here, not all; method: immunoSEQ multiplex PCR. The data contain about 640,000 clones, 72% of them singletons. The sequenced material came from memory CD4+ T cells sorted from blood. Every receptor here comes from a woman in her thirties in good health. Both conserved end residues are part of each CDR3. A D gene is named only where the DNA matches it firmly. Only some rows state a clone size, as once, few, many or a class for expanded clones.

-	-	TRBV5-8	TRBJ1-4	CASSPRALGEKLFF	TGTGCCAGCAGCCCCCGGGCCCTAGGTGAAAAACTGTTTTTT
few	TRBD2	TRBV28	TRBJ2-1	CASSLVASGSYNEQFF	TGTGCCAGCAGTTTGGTGGCTAGCGGGAGTTACAATGAGCAGTTCTTC
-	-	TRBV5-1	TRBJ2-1	CASSLHRLYNEQFF	TGCGCCAGCAGCTTGCATAGACTCTACAATGAGCAGTTCTTC
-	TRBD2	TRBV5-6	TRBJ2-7	CASRRGAATSGNYEQYF	TGTGCCAGCAGACGGGGGGCCGCGACTAGCGGAAACTACGAGCAGTACTTC
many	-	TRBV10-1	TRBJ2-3	CASSEGVGISSTDTQYF	TGCGCCAGCAGTGAGGGAGTGGGGATATCCAGCACAGATACGCAGTATTTT
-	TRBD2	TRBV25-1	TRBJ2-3	CASSGTLAGGTDTQYF	TGTGCCAGCAGTGGGACACTAGCGGGAGGCACAGATACGCAGTATTTT
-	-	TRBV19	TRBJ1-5	CASTRLYSNQPQHF	TGTGCCAGTACCCGGTTGTATAGCAATCAGCCCCAGCATTTT
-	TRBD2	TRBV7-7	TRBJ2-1	CASSLELAGNNEQFF	TGTGCCAGCAGCTTAGAACTAGCGGGAAACAATGAGCAGTTCTTC
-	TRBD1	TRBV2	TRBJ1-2	CASSRTGVQQYGYTF	TGTGCCAGCAGCAGGACAGGGGTGCAGCAATATGGCTACACCTTC
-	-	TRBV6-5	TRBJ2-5	CASARWGFQETQYF	TGTGCCAGCGCCCGATGGGGGTTTCAAGAGACCCAGTACTTC
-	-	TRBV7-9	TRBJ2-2	CASSLGHRETGELFF	TGTGCCAGCAGCTTAGGACACAGGGAAACCGGGGAGCTGTTTTTT
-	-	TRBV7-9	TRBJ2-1	CASDVGYFREEQFF	TGTGCCAGCGACGTCGGCTACTTCAGGGAGGAGCAGTTCTTC
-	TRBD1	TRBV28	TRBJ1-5	CASSLGTGGYQPQHF	TGTGCCAGCAGCTTGGGGACAGGGGGCTATCAGCCCCAGCATTTT
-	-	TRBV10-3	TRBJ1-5	CAISDGGGGNQPQHF	TGTGCCATCAGTGATGGCGGGGGAGGCAATCAGCCCCAGCATTTT
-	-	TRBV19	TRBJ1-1	CASKWATGNTEAFF	TGTGCCAGTAAATGGGCAACGGGGAACACTGAAGCTTTCTTT
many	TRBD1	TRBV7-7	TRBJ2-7	CASSLDREHEQYF	TGTGCCAGCAGCTTGGACAGGGAGCACGAGCAGTACTTC
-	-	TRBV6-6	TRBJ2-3	CASSSHLGLPTDTQYF	TGTGCCAGCAGTTCCCACCTTGGACTCCCCACAGATACGCAGTATTTT
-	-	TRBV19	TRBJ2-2	CASSQAPFRVGGELFF	TGTGCCAGTAGTCAAGCCCCCTTTAGGGTAGGGGGGGAGCTGTTTTTT
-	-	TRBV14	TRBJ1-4	CASSQDMGSRFNEKLFF	TGTGCCAGCAGCCAAGATATGGGGAGCAGGTTTAATGAAAAACTGTTTTTT
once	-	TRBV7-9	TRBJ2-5	CASSRLGSRETQYF	TGTGCCAGCAGCAGGCTAGGGAGCAGGGAGACCCAGTACTTC
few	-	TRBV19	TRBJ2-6	CASTPSWANVLTF	TGTGCCAGTACCCCTAGCTGGGCCAACGTCCTGACTTTC
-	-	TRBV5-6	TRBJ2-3	CASSLGLAPSDTQYF	TGTGCCAGCAGCTTGGGGCTAGCGCCATCAGATACGCAGTATTTT
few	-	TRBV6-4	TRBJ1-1	CASSDFIGTEAFF	TGTGCCAGCAGTGACTTTATTGGCACTGAAGCTTTCTTT
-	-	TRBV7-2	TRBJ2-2	CASSEGPRRLFF	TGTGCCAGCAGCGAAGGCCCACGTAGGCTGTTTTTT
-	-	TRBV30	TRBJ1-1	CAWIGRQNTEAFF	TGTGCCTGGATAGGCAGGCAGAACACTGAAGCTTTCTTT
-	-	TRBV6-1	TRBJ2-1	CASTSGNNEQFF	TGTGCCAGCACGTCGGGGAACAATGAGCAGTTCTTC
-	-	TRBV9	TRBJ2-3	CASSVGGFYTDTQYF	TGTGCCAGCAGCGTAGGTGGTTTCTACACAGATACGCAGTATTTT
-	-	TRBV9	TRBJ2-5	CASSVAGTGFAETQYF	TGTGCCAGCAGCGTAGCTGGGACTGGATTCGCAGAGACCCAGTACTTC
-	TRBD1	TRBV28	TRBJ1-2	CASATIGTGRPYGYTF	TGTGCCAGCGCCACAATTGGGACAGGAAGACCCTATGGCTACACCTTC
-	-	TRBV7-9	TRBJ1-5	CASSWHNSNQPQHF	TGTGCCAGCAGCTGGCACAATAGCAATCAGCCCCAGCATTTT
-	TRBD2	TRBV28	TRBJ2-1	CASSSPGTSGRDEQFF	TGTGCCAGCAGTTCGCCCGGGACTAGCGGGAGGGACGAGCAGTTCTTC
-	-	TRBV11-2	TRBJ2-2	CASSWGTRGTGELFF	TGTGCCAGCAGCTGGGGAACCCGGGGGACCGGGGAGCTGTTTTTT
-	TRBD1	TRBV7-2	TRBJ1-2	CASSLGQGLSGYTF	TGTGCCAGCAGCTTAGGACAGGGCTTAAGTGGCTACACCTTC
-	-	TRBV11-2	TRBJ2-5	CASSLNTARGETQYF	TGTGCCAGCAGCTTAAATACGGCCAGGGGAGAGACCCAGTACTTC
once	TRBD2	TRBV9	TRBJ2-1	CASSGRGLADYNEQFF	TGTGCCAGCAGCGGCAGAGGACTAGCGGACTACAATGAGCAGTTCTTC
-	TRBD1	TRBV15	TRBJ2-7	CATSRDPGQGKYEQYF	TGTGCCACCAGCAGAGATCCGGGACAGGGAAAGTACGAGCAGTACTTC
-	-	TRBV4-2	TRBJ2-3	CASSQGVSGTPSTDTQYF	TGTGCCAGCAGCCAAGGGGTTAGTGGGACCCCTAGCACAGATACGCAGTATTTT
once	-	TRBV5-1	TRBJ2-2	CASSFASSTGELFF	TGCGCCAGCAGCTTTGCCTCTAGTACCGGGGAGCTGTTTTTT
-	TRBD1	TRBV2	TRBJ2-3	CASSADRGGNTDTQYF	TGTGCCAGCAGCGCTGACAGGGGAGGCAACACAGATACGCAGTATTTT